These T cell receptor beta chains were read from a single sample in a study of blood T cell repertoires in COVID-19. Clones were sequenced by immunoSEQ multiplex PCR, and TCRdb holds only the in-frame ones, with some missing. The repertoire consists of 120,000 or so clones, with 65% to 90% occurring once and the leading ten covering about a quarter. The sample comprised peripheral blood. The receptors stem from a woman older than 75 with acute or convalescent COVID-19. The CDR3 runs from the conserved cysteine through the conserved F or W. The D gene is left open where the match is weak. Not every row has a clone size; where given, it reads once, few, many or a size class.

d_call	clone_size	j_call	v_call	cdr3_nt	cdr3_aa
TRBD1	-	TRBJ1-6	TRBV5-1	TGCGCCAGCAGCCCCTCCGGGACAGGGCTAAATTCACCCCTCCACTTT	CASSPSGTGLNSPLHF
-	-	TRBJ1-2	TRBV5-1	TGCGCCAGCAGCCGCTATTCGCCAGGGTCTGGCTATGGCTACACCTTC	CASSRYSPGSGYGYTF
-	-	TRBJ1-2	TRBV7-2	TGTGCCAGCATCACTACGGGGGGTAATGGCTACACCTTC	CASITTGGNGYTF
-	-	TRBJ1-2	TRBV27	TGTGCCAGCAGTTTAGTACAGGGCGACTATGGCTACACCTTC	CASSLVQGDYGYTF
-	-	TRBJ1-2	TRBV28	TGTGCCAGCAGGAGGACACATTATGGCCACACCTTC	CASRRTHYGHTF
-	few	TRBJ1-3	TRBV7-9	TGTGCCAGCAGCTTCGTGAGCTCTGGAAACACCATATATTTT	CASSFVSSGNTIYF
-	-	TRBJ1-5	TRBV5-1	TGCGCCAGCAGCTTGGGAACAGTCAGCAATCAGCCCCAGCATTTT	CASSLGTVSNQPQHF
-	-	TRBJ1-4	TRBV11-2	TGTGCCAGCGGGGACTCTGCGAGTGAAAAACTGTTTTTT	CASGDSASEKLFF
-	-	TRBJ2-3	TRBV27	TGTGCCAGCACCCGAATCGGGGGCACAGATACGCAGTATTTT	CASTRIGGTDTQYF
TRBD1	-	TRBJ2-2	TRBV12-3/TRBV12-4	TGTGCCAGCAGAGACAGGGCAGAGGAGCTGTTTTTT	CASRDRAEELFF
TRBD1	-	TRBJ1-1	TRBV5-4	TGTGCCAGCAGCTACAATAGGGGGCTCACTGAAGCTTTCTTT	CASSYNRGLTEAFF
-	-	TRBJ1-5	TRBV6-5	TGTGCCAGCAGCCACCAAAGGGGATATCAGCCCCAGCATTTT	CASSHQRGYQPQHF
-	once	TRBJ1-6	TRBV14	TGTGCCAGCAGTCGACAGGTCTCTAATTCACCCCTCCACTTT	CASSRQVSNSPLHF
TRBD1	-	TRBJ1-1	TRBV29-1	TGCAGCGTTGCCCGGGACAGGGAGTACACTGAAGCTTTCTTT	CSVARDREYTEAFF
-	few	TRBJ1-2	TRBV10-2	TGCGCCAGCTACAGTCAGGGGAAGGTCTATGGCTACACCTTC	CASYSQGKVYGYTF
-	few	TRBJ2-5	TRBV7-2	TGTGCCAGCAGCTTATCCCTAGGAGAGACCCAGTACTTC	CASSLSLGETQYF
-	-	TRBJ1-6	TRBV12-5	TGTGCTAGCACGGAAGACCCAGGGTCACCCCTCCACTTT	CASTEDPGSPLHF
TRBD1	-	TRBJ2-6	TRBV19	TGTGCCAGTAGTCTAGGACAGGTGATTGCTGGGGCCAACGTCCTGACTTTC	CASSLGQVIAGANVLTF
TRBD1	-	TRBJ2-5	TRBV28	TGTGCCAGCAGTCTATATAGGACAGGGAGGGAGACCCAGTACTTC	CASSLYRTGRETQYF
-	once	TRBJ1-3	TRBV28	TGTGCCAGCAAATGGGGCTCCAGTACCGGAAACACCATATATTTT	CASKWGSSTGNTIYF
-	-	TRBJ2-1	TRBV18	TGTGCCAGCTCGCATTCTCCAGGGATGGGCGATGAGCAGTTCTTC	CASSHSPGMGDEQFF
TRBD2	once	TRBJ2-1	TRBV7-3	TGTGCCAGCAGCTTCACCCCTAGCGGGGGGGAAGGCAATGAGCAGTTCTTC	CASSFTPSGGEGNEQFF
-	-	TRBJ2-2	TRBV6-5	TGTGCCAGTGGTCGGGAAAGGGGGTACTCCGGGGAGCTGTTTTTT	CASGRERGYSGELFF
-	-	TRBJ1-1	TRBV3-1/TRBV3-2	TGTGCCAGCAGCCACCAAACAGAGGGAAGGAGAGCTTTCTTT	CASSHQTEGRRAFF
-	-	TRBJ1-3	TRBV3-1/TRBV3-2	TGTGCCAGCAGCAAACAGGGACAAAACACCATATATTTT	CASSKQGQNTIYF
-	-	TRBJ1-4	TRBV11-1	TGTGCCAGCAGCATCCGGGAGACGTTTGAAAAACTGTTTTTT	CASSIRETFEKLFF
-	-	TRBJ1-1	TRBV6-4	TGTGCCAGCAGAGGTGAGGGACAAACAGCTTCTGAAGCTTTCTTT	CASRGEGQTASEAFF
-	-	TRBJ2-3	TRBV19	TGTGCCAGTAGTAGGGGGGGCCAACGAGATACGCAGTATTTT	CASSRGGQRDTQYF
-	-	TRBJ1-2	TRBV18	TGTGCCAGCTCACCCGGACAGTTCGAACTCTATGGCTACACCTTC	CASSPGQFELYGYTF
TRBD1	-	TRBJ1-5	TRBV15	TGTGCCACCAGCAGGGACAGGGGACTTAATCAGCCCCAGCATTTT	CATSRDRGLNQPQHF
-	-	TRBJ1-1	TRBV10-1	TGCGCCAGCAGTGAGTCTCAAGGGGAGGGAACTGAAGCTTTCTTT	CASSESQGEGTEAFF
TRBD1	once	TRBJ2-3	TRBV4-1	TGCGCCAGCAGTCCAGGGGGCCCCCCGGGTGAAACGCAGTATTTT	CASSPGGPPGETQYF